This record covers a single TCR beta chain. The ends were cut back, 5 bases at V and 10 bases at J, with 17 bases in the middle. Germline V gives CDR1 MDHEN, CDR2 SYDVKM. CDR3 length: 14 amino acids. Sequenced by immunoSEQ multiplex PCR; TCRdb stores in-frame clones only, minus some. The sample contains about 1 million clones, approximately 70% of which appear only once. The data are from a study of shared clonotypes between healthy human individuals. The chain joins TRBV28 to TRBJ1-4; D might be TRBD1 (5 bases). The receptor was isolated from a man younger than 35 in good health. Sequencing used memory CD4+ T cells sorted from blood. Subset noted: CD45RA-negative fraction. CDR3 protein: CASSILKGSGKLFF. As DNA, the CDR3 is TGTGCCAGCAGTATTCTGAAGGGGAGTGGAAAACTGTTTTTT.